Sequencing of this T cell receptor (beta chain) was carried out in a study of blood T cell repertoires in COVID-19. Study background: Italy, Spain and the United States were the sources of the convalescent and acute COVID-19 samples. PBMCs, B-cell-depleted T cells, or T cells provided the cDNA or gDNA that made up the material.

The V gene end was trimmed by 7 bases and the J gene end by 3 bases; junction bases not matched to a gene: 3. The CDR3 runs to 13 residues. Germline CDR1 LGHDT, CDR2 YNNKEL (reference sequence). Per the original methods: Amplification with reference gene primers provided the estimates of nucleated cell counts. Profiled with immunoSEQ multiplex PCR; TCRdb holds only in-frame clones, not every one. The V and J calls and clone size are taken from that table; D and trimming were inferred from the DNA. The repertoire holds tens of thousands of clones, with approximately 86% as singletons. The TCR comes from a man aged 35-49 years with acute or convalescent COVID-19. Sequencing used peripheral blood. The J gene is TRBJ2-1, the V gene TRBV3-1 (or the pseudogene TRBV3-2); 7 bases line up with TRBD1. CDR3 region: CASTSGGYNEQFF. CDR3 sequence (DNA): TGTGCCAGCACTTCAGGGGGCTACAATGAGCAGTTCTTC.